The sequence of this TCR beta chain was determined in a study of multiple sclerosis patients with progressive multifocal leukoencephalopathy. Study-wide findings and caveats: Clones expanded at PML were already present before and during natalizumab. No common TRBV or TRBJ usage or pairing appeared at PML. Most PML patients had lower entropy, suggesting less diverse TRB repertoires.

In regard to this clone: Its antigen is as yet unknown.

The time point denotes: before natalizumab initiation. Trimming took off 4 bases at V and 0 bases at J, with 9 bases between the two ends. The germline CDR1 and CDR2 sequences are SQVTM and ANQGSEA. CDR3 length: 14 amino acids. Some clones are missing from TCRdb's copy, which holds only in-frame ones; the method was immunoSEQ multiplex PCR. The sample yields more than 30,000 clones, around 93% seen once. The TCR sequence derives from a man younger than 45 with multiple sclerosis. The chain employs TRBV29-1 and TRBJ1-4; D is unclear. Sequenced sample: PBMCs. This CDR3 is CSVVEGTTNEKLFF. The CDR3 region has the DNA TGCAGCGTTGTGGAGGGAACAACTAATGAAAAACTGTTTTTT. The variable domain in full, with the rest retrieved from reference TRBV29-1 and TRBJ1-4, is SAVISQKPSRDICQRGTSLTIQCQVDSQVTMMFWYRQQPGQSLTLIATANQGSEATYESGFVIDKFPISRPNLTFSTLTVSNMSPEDSSIYLCSVVEGTTNEKLFFGSGTQLSVL.